The T cell receptor beta chain under discussion was sequenced for a study of human T cells and chemical hapten exposure. Time point specified: pre-sensitization, week 0. Treatment: therapeutic diphenylcyclopropenone sensitization with weekly scalp DPC. J gave up 1 base and V 7 bases, and 8 bases lay outside the gene matches. The CDR3 has 14 amino acids. Germline CDR1 reads SQVTM; CDR2 reads ANQGSEA. During construction of the library, unique molecular identifiers were attached to individual cDNA molecules for quantitative, reproducible TCR counting. MiXCR, run by TCRdb on the RACE reads, gives a single entry per CDR3 protein. The repertoire has about 260,000 distinct CDR3 sequences, 7% to 10% of them found once; the top ten carry over 2%.

The sample here was whole blood, taken in connection with sensitization to the hapten diphenylcyclopropenone (DPC). The V and J genes are TRBV29-1 and TRBJ2-3; the match to TRBD2 covers 7 bases. The receptor comes from a middle-aged woman with alopecia areata. Some clones in this sample may be carry-over from other donors' samples. The CDR3 bases are TGCAGCGCCCTGGGGGGGGACGGCACAGATACGCAGTATTTT. It codes for CSALGGDGTDTQYF.